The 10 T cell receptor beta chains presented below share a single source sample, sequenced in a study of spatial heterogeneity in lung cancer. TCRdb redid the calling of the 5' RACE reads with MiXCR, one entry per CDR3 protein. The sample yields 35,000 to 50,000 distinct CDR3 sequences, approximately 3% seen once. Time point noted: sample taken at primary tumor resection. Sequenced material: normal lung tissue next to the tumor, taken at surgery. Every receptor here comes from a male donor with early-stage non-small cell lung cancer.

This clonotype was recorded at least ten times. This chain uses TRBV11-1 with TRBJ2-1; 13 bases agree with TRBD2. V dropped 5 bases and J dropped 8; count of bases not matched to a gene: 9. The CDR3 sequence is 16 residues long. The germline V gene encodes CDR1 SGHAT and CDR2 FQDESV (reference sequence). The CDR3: CASSVRTSGGFHEQFF. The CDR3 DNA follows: TGTGCCAGCAGCGTACGGACTAGCGGGGGATTTCATGAGCAGTTCTTC.

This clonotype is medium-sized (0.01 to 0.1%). CDR3 in amino acids: CASSPGHIWNEQFF. The DNA for the CDR3 is TGTGCCAGCAGTCCGGGACATATTTGGAATGAGCAGTTCTTC. This chain uses TRBV2 with TRBJ2-1; possibly TRBD1 for D (6 bases). V lost 5 bases to trimming and J lost 7 bases, with 15 bases between them. From germline, CDR1 is SNHLY and CDR2 FYNNEI. CDR3 length: 14 amino acids.

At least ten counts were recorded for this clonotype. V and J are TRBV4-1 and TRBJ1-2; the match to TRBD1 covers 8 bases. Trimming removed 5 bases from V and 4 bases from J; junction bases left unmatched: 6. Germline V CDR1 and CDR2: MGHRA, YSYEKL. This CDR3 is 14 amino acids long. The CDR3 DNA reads TGCGCCAGCAGCGGGGACAGGACGATCTATGGCTACACCTTC. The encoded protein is CASSGDRTIYGYTF.

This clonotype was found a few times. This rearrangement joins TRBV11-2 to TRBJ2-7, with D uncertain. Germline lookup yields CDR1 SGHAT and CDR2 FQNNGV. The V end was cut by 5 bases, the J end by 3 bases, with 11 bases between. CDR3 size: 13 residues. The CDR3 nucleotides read TGTGCCAGCAGCACAGACACGCTCTACGAGCAGTACTTC. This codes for CASSTDTLYEQYF.

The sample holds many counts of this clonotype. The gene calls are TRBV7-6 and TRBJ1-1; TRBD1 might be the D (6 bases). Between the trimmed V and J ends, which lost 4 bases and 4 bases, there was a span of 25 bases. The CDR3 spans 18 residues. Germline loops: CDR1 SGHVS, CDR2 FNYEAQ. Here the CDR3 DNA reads TGTGCCAGCAGCTCCGAGGGGGGAAACGGGGCCCGCCTCACTGAAGCTTTCTTT. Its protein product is CASSSEGGNGARLTEAFF.

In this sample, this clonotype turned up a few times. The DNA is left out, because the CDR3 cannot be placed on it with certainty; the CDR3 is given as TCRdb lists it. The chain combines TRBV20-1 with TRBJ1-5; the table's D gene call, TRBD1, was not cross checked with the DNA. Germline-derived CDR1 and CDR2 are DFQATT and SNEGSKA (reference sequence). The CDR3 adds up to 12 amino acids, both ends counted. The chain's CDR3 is CSSSGGNQPQHF.

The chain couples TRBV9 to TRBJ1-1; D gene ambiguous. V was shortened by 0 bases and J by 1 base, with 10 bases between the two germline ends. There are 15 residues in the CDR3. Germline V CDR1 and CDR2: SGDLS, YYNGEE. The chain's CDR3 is CASSVGGRENTEAFF. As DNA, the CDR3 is TGTGCCAGCAGCGTAGGTGGCAGAGAGAACACTGAAGCTTTCTTT.

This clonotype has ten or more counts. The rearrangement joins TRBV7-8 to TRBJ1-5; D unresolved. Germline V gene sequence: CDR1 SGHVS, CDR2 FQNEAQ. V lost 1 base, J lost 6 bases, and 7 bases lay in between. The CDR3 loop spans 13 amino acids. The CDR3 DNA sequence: TGTGCCAGCAGCTTAGTGGAAGGTCAGCCCCAGCATTTT. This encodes CASSLVEGQPQHF.

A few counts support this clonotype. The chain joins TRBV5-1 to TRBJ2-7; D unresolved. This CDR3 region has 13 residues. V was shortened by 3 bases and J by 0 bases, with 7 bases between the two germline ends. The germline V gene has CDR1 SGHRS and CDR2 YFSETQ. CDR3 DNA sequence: TGCGCCAGCAGCTCCCAGAGCTCCTACGAGCAGTACTTC. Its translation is CASSSQSSYEQYF.

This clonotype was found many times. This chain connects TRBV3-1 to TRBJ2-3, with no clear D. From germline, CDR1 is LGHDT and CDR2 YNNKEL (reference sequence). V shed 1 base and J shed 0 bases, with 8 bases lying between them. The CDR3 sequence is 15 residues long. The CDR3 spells CASSQGPTSTDTQYF. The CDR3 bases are TGTGCCAGCAGCCAAGGACCCACTAGCACAGATACGCAGTATTTT.